These T cell receptor beta chains were read from a single sample in a study of tumor-infiltrating lymphocytes in glioblastoma multiforme. TCRdb re-analysed the multiplex PCR reads in MiXCR, keeping a single row per CDR3 protein. This table holds some 32,000 distinct CDR3 sequences, 60% to 65% found once. The sequenced sample consisted of brain tumor tissue. The receptors derive from a male donor with glioblastoma. CDR3s include the opening cysteine and the closing phenylalanine or tryptophan. The D gene is left open where the match is weak. Not every row has a clone size; where given, it reads once, few, many or a size class.

j_call: TRBJ1-2
d_call: TRBD1
v_call: TRBV29-1
clone_size: many
cdr3_aa: CSDEQGGYGYTF
cdr3_nt: TGCAGCGACGAACAGGGGGGATATGGCTACACCTTC

j_call: TRBJ1-1
d_call: TRBD1
v_call: TRBV20-1
clone_size: medium-sized
cdr3_aa: CSADDRGGTEAFF
cdr3_nt: TGCAGTGCAGACGACAGGGGGGGAACTGAAGCTTTCTTT

j_call: TRBJ2-1
d_call: TRBD2
v_call: TRBV5-1
clone_size: many
cdr3_aa: CASTQLAGGSDEQFF
cdr3_nt: TGCGCCAGCACCCAACTTGCGGGAGGATCGGATGAGCAGTTCTTC

j_call: TRBJ2-2
d_call: NA
v_call: TRBV5-1
clone_size: NA
cdr3_aa: CASSPGTSNTGELCF
cdr3_nt: TGCGCCAGCAGCCCGGGGACATCGAACACCGGGGAGCTGTGTTTT

j_call: TRBJ2-1
d_call: NA
v_call: TRBV5-8
clone_size: NA
cdr3_aa: CASSLIGLRGEQFF
cdr3_nt: TGTGCCAGCAGCCTGATTGGACTTCGGGGTGAGCAGTTCTTC

j_call: TRBJ1-1
d_call: NA
v_call: TRBV20-1
clone_size: NA
cdr3_aa: CSARDLTRQREGEAFF
cdr3_nt: TGCAGTGCTAGAGACCTGACGCGACAGCGGGAGGGGGAAGCTTTCTTT

j_call: TRBJ2-7
d_call: NA
v_call: TRBV29-1
clone_size: NA
cdr3_aa: CRVLGVVLAYYEQYF
cdr3_nt: TGCAGGGTACTGGGTGTGGTATTGGCCTACTACGAGCAGTACTTC

j_call: TRBJ2-5
d_call: TRBD1
v_call: TRBV11-2
clone_size: NA
cdr3_aa: CASSFSAGTGSCEAQNF
cdr3_nt: TGTGCCAGCAGCTTTAGCGCGGGGACAGGGTCGTGCGAGGCCCAGAACTTC

j_call: TRBJ2-7
d_call: NA
v_call: TRBV6-1
clone_size: NA
cdr3_aa: CAGHLASHYERYF
cdr3_nt: TGTGCCGGCCACTTAGCTTCTCACTACGAGCGGTACTTC

j_call: TRBJ2-1
d_call: NA
v_call: TRBV6-2/TRBV6-3
clone_size: NA
cdr3_aa: CVSSYERVHGQFF
cdr3_nt: TGTGTCAGCAGTTACGAGAGGGTCCATGGGCAATTCTTC

j_call: TRBJ1-5
d_call: NA
v_call: TRBV6-5
clone_size: NA
cdr3_aa: CATSPRRDNQPRHF
cdr3_nt: TGTGCCACCAGCCCCCGCAGAGACAATCAGCCCCGGCATTTT

j_call: TRBJ2-6
d_call: NA
v_call: TRBV7-8
clone_size: many
cdr3_aa: CASSLVMGLGANVLTF
cdr3_nt: TGTGCCAGCAGCTTAGTCATGGGTCTGGGGGCCAACGTCCTGACTTTC

j_call: TRBJ2-3
d_call: NA
v_call: TRBV5-1
clone_size: once
cdr3_aa: CASSRQAGIDTQYF
cdr3_nt: TGTGCCAGCAGTCGGCAAGCTGGCATAGATACGCAGTATTTT

j_call: TRBJ2-2
d_call: NA
v_call: TRBV12-3/TRBV12-4
clone_size: medium-sized
cdr3_aa: CASSLSWGSGELFF
cdr3_nt: TGTGCCAGCAGTTTATCGTGGGGTAGCGGGGAGCTGTTTTTT

j_call: TRBJ2-5
d_call: TRBD1
v_call: TRBV5-1
clone_size: NA
cdr3_aa: CASSEGTGGGRETQYF
cdr3_nt: TGCGCCAGCAGCGAAGGGACAGGGGGCGGTCGAGAGACCCAGTACTTC

j_call: TRBJ2-1
d_call: NA
v_call: TRBV29-1
clone_size: NA
cdr3_aa: CSVFRESRRGRLGNEQFF
cdr3_nt: TGCAGCGTTTTCCGCGAGTCTCGGAGGGGTCGTTTAGGGAATGAGCAGTTCTTC

j_call: TRBJ2-5
d_call: NA
v_call: TRBV6-2/TRBV6-3
clone_size: once
cdr3_aa: CASGRSYQETRYF
cdr3_nt: TGTGCCAGCGGCAGGTCGTACCAAGAGACCCGGTACTTC

j_call: TRBJ1-2
d_call: TRBD1
v_call: TRBV28
clone_size: NA
cdr3_aa: CACRPTGDRGYTF
cdr3_nt: TGTGCCTGCAGACCTACAGGGGATCGTGGCTACACCTTC

j_call: TRBJ1-1
d_call: NA
v_call: TRBV7-8
clone_size: NA
cdr3_aa: CASSLGDTEALF
cdr3_nt: TGTGCCAGTAGCTTAGGGGACACTGAAGCTCTCTTT

j_call: TRBJ2-7
d_call: TRBD1
v_call: TRBV29-1
clone_size: once
cdr3_aa: CSVDAGGAEQYF
cdr3_nt: TGCAGCGTTGACGCAGGGGGAGCCGAGCAGTACTTC

j_call: TRBJ2-1
d_call: TRBD1
v_call: TRBV6-6
clone_size: NA
cdr3_aa: CASRTDRVVHSEQFF
cdr3_nt: TGTGCCAGCAGAACGGACAGGGTGGTCCACAGTGAGCAGTTCTTC

j_call: TRBJ2-7
d_call: NA
v_call: TRBV10-3
clone_size: NA
cdr3_aa: CAISTGGNYEQYF
cdr3_nt: TGTGCCATCAGTACTGGCGGAAACTACGAGCAGTACTTC

j_call: TRBJ2-2
d_call: TRBD1
v_call: TRBV25-1
clone_size: NA
cdr3_aa: CASSDDRAGQVNTGELFF
cdr3_nt: TGTGCCAGCAGTGATGATAGGGCGGGACAGGTGAACACCGGGGAGCTGTTTTTT

j_call: TRBJ1-1
d_call: NA
v_call: TRBV5-1
clone_size: NA
cdr3_aa: CASSLSSTGDEAFF
cdr3_nt: TGCGCCAGCAGCTTGTCCTCGACGGGGGATGAAGCTTTCTTT

j_call: TRBJ2-1
d_call: NA
v_call: TRBV11-2
clone_size: few
cdr3_aa: CASSLETTGFF
cdr3_nt: TGTGCCAGCAGCTTAGAGACCACGGGGTTCTTC

j_call: TRBJ2-2
d_call: NA
v_call: TRBV11-2
clone_size: NA
cdr3_aa: CASSFFGLNTGELFF
cdr3_nt: TGTGCCAGCAGCTTTTTTGGCTTGAACACCGGGGAGCTGTTTTTT

j_call: TRBJ2-2
d_call: NA
v_call: TRBV19
clone_size: NA
cdr3_aa: CGSNMWGSSDTGELFF
cdr3_nt: TGTGGCAGTAATATGTGGGGCAGTTCGGACACCGGGGAGCTGTTTTTT

j_call: TRBJ2-3
d_call: NA
v_call: TRBV29-1
clone_size: NA
cdr3_aa: CSVRDSRTHPQYF
cdr3_nt: TGCAGCGTGAGGGATTCTAGAACACATCCGCAGTATTTT

j_call: TRBJ2-1
d_call: TRBD2
v_call: TRBV11-2
clone_size: NA
cdr3_aa: CASSLRIAGDERFF
cdr3_nt: TGTGCCAGTAGCCTCCGAATAGCGGGAGATGAGCGGTTCTTC

j_call: TRBJ2-5
d_call: TRBD2
v_call: TRBV29-1
clone_size: NA
cdr3_aa: CSVDQGGRSDQETQYF
cdr3_nt: TGCAGCGTTGACCAGGGAGGGCGATCCGATCAAGAGACCCAGTACTTC

j_call: TRBJ2-7
d_call: NA
v_call: TRBV10-3
clone_size: NA
cdr3_aa: CAISERLDSSYEQYF
cdr3_nt: TGTGCCATCAGTGAGAGGCTAGATAGCTCCTACGAGCAGTACTTC

j_call: TRBJ1-1
d_call: NA
v_call: TRBV6-6
clone_size: NA
cdr3_aa: CASSGSNRTNTEAFF
cdr3_nt: TGTGCTAGCAGCGGGAGTAACAGGACTAACACTGAAGCTTTCTTT

j_call: TRBJ1-1
d_call: NA
v_call: TRBV12-3/TRBV12-4
clone_size: NA
cdr3_aa: CASSIGPNTEAFF
cdr3_nt: TGTGCCAGCAGTATCGGGCCGAACACTGAGGCTTTCTTT

j_call: TRBJ1-1
d_call: NA
v_call: TRBV20-1
clone_size: NA
cdr3_aa: CSAIRPGSLNPEAFF
cdr3_nt: TGCAGTGCTATACGCCCAGGGTCTCTTAACCCTGAAGCATTCTTT

j_call: TRBJ2-2
d_call: TRBD1
v_call: TRBV12-3/TRBV12-4
clone_size: once
cdr3_aa: CASSRTGPTGEIFF
cdr3_nt: TGTGCCAGCAGTAGGACAGGGCCGACCGGGGAGATCTTTTTT

j_call: TRBJ2-7
d_call: NA
v_call: TRBV10-3
clone_size: NA
cdr3_aa: CAISEAIGASYGQYF
cdr3_nt: TGTGCCATCAGTGAGGCGATAGGGGCCTCATACGGGCAGTACTTC

j_call: TRBJ1-4
d_call: NA
v_call: TRBV29-1
clone_size: medium-sized
cdr3_aa: CSARLTGGSNEKLFF
cdr3_nt: TGCAGCGCCCGATTGACGGGAGGATCTAATGAAAAACTGTTTTTT

j_call: TRBJ2-7
d_call: NA
v_call: TRBV20-1
clone_size: once
cdr3_aa: CCAREGTSEGYEQYF
cdr3_nt: TGCTGTGCTAGAGAAGGGACTTCGGAAGGATACGAGCAGTACTTC

j_call: TRBJ1-1
d_call: NA
v_call: TRBV19
clone_size: NA
cdr3_aa: CASSGVQGTEAFF
cdr3_nt: TGTGCCAGTAGTGGGGTACAGGGCACTGAAGCTTTCTTT

j_call: TRBJ1-6
d_call: NA
v_call: TRBV20-1
clone_size: NA
cdr3_aa: CNARVRGSVNSPLHF
cdr3_nt: TGCAATGCTAGAGTACGGGGTTCCGTGAATTCACCCCTCCACTTT

j_call: TRBJ1-5
d_call: TRBD1
v_call: TRBV10-2
clone_size: NA
cdr3_aa: CASTLSGTGTGTQDF
cdr3_nt: TGCGCCAGCACTTTAAGTGGGACAGGGACCGGAACCCAGGATTTT

j_call: TRBJ2-3
d_call: NA
v_call: TRBV5-1
clone_size: once
cdr3_aa: CASSLGSSRTTDTQYF
cdr3_nt: TGCGCCAGCAGCTTGGGTTCTAGCAGGACGACAGATACGCAGTATTTT

j_call: TRBJ2-1
d_call: TRBD2
v_call: TRBV11-2
clone_size: few
cdr3_aa: CASSSRLAGGLSYNEQFF
cdr3_nt: TGTGCCAGCAGCTCCCGACTAGCGGGAGGCCTCTCCTACAATGAGCAGTTCTTC

j_call: TRBJ2-7
d_call: NA
v_call: TRBV20-1
clone_size: few
cdr3_aa: CSARGSLRQVSYEQYF
cdr3_nt: TGCAGTGCTAGAGGATCCCTGCGACAGGTGAGCTACGAGCAGTATTTC

j_call: TRBJ1-1
d_call: NA
v_call: TRBV5-6
clone_size: once
cdr3_aa: CASSRMMAQMNIEAFF
cdr3_nt: TGTGCCAGCAGTCGAATGATGGCACAGATGAACATTGAAGCTTTCTTT

j_call: TRBJ2-2
d_call: NA
v_call: TRBV5-1
clone_size: many
cdr3_aa: CASSLFQVNTGELFF
cdr3_nt: TGCGCCAGCAGCTTGTTCCAGGTTAACACCGGGGAGCTGTTTTTT

j_call: TRBJ2-3
d_call: TRBD2
v_call: TRBV4-2
clone_size: NA
cdr3_aa: CASSRVGLADLTDTQYF
cdr3_nt: TGTGCCAGCAGCCGGGTCGGACTAGCGGATCTCACAGATACACAGTATTTT

j_call: TRBJ2-2
d_call: NA
v_call: TRBV5-6
clone_size: NA
cdr3_aa: CASSGDKETPGSCFF
cdr3_nt: NA

j_call: TRBJ1-2
d_call: NA
v_call: TRBV29-1
clone_size: NA
cdr3_aa: CSVEVQRLCGYTF
cdr3_nt: TGCAGTGTCGAAGTTCAGCGCCTCTGTGGCTACACCTTC

j_call: TRBJ2-1
d_call: NA
v_call: TRBV30
clone_size: many
cdr3_aa: CAWNDHNEQFF
cdr3_nt: TGTGCCTGGAACGACCACAATGAGCAGTTCTTC

j_call: TRBJ2-7
d_call: TRBD1
v_call: TRBV11-2
clone_size: NA
cdr3_aa: CASSFDRGSYEQYF
cdr3_nt: TGTGCCAGCAGCTTCGACAGGGGGTCCTACGAGCAGTACTTC

j_call: TRBJ2-2
d_call: TRBD2
v_call: TRBV9
clone_size: NA
cdr3_aa: CASSPLAGDRTGELFF
cdr3_nt: TGTGCCAGCAGCCCTCTAGCGGGAGACCGCACCGGGGAGCTGTTTTTT

j_call: TRBJ2-7
d_call: TRBD2
v_call: TRBV6-5
clone_size: NA
cdr3_aa: CASSNGLAYEQYF
cdr3_nt: TGTGCCAGCAGTAACGGACTAGCCTACGAGCAGTACTTC

j_call: TRBJ2-1
d_call: NA
v_call: TRBV7-3
clone_size: NA
cdr3_aa: CASSLLAGSSYNEQFF
cdr3_nt: TGTGCCAGCAGCTTACTCGCAGGCAGCTCCTACAATGAGCAGTTCTTC